This is a list of T cell receptor beta chains from one sample in a study of blood T cell repertoires in COVID-19. Only in-frame clones appear in the TCRdb table, and some are missing; sequencing was by immunoSEQ multiplex PCR. The sample gives 30,000 to 35,000 clones, approximately 84% of which show up once; about 3% is in the top ten. The specimen was peripheral blood. Receptors originate from an older man with COVID-19, enrolled during active disease. CDR3s include the opening cysteine and the closing phenylalanine or tryptophan. Each record gives: V gene, J gene, D gene, clone size, CDR3 DNA, CDR3 protein. D genes are given only for firm matches. For some rows the clone size is stated as once, few or many, or as a class when expanded; others skip it.

>TRBV7-2|TRBJ1-5|TRBD1|-
TGTGCCAGCAGCCAAGGACAGGGTCGATATCAGCCCCAGCATTTT
CASSQGQGRYQPQHF
>TRBV5-1|TRBJ2-7|-|once
TGCGCCAGCAGCGGGAGCAGCGGATACGAGCAGTACTTC
CASSGSSGYEQYF
>TRBV24-1|TRBJ2-1|TRBD2|-
TGTGCCACCAGTGATACTTTAGCGGGAGTGGGGAATGAGCAGTTCTTC
CATSDTLAGVGNEQFF
>TRBV7-2|TRBJ2-7|TRBD2|-
TGTGCCAGCGCCTCTAGCGGGGATATCGCCTACGAGCAGTACTTC
CASASSGDIAYEQYF
>TRBV6-5|TRBJ1-2|TRBD1|-
TGTGCCAGCTACAGGGGCTCCCTTTATGGCTACACCTTC
CASYRGSLYGYTF
>TRBV14|TRBJ2-1|-|-
TGTGCCAGCAGCCCTATGGGCCGGGGATCTTCCTACAATGAGCAGTTCTTC
CASSPMGRGSSYNEQFF
>TRBV29-1|TRBJ2-6|TRBD2|-
TGCAGCGTTGCCGGGGGGTCTGGGGCCAACGTCCTGACTTTC
CSVAGGSGANVLTF
>TRBV4-1|TRBJ2-7|-|-
TGCGCCAGCAGTTGGTCGAAGGGGCCCTACGAGCAGTACTTC
CASSWSKGPYEQYF
>TRBV6-4|TRBJ1-5|-|once
TGTGCCAGCAGAAAAGAGGCGGGGGGCAATCAGCCCCAGCATTTT
CASRKEAGGNQPQHF
>TRBV9|TRBJ1-6|-|-
TGTGCCAGCAGCGTAGTGGGTGGGACTACCGGCCGCCTCCACTTT
CASSVVGGTTGRLHF
>TRBV6-4|TRBJ2-3|-|-
TGTGCCAGCAGTGACTCGATCAGCGGTACAGATACGCAGTATTTT
CASSDSISGTDTQYF
>TRBV6-1|TRBJ1-2|-|once
TGTGCCAGCAGTGATCCCTCCCTACAGTTTGACTATGGCTACACCTTC
CASSDPSLQFDYGYTF
>TRBV6-6|TRBJ1-5|TRBD1|once
TGTGCCAGCAACTACGACAGGGTTCGAAATCAGCCCCAGCATTTT
CASNYDRVRNQPQHF
>TRBV28|TRBJ1-4|-|-
TGTGCCAGCAGTGCCCCGCAGGGGAATGGTGAAAAACTGTTTTTT
CASSAPQGNGEKLFF
>TRBV9|TRBJ2-7|-|-
TGTGCCAGCAGCGTAGAAGCGGACTCACCTTCCTACGAGCAGTACTTC
CASSVEADSPSYEQYF
>TRBV5-4|TRBJ2-1|-|once
TGTGCCAGCAGCAGAGGGGGAAGCTCCTACAATGAGCAGTTCTTC
CASSRGGSSYNEQFF
>TRBV19|TRBJ2-7|TRBD1|once
TGTGCCAGTAGCCAGGGGGCCTCCTACGAGCAGTACTTC
CASSQGASYEQYF
>TRBV18|TRBJ2-3|TRBD2|-
TGTGCCAGCTCACCTAGCGGGTCAGATACGCAGTATTTT
CASSPSGSDTQYF
>TRBV27|TRBJ2-7|-|-
TGTGCCAGCAGACAGGGGAGGACCTACGAGCAGTACTTC
CASRQGRTYEQYF
>TRBV3-1/TRBV3-2|TRBJ2-1|-|-
TGTGCCAGCAGCCAAGGAACTAGTTGGCATGAGCAGTTCTTC
CASSQGTSWHEQFF
>TRBV25-1|TRBJ2-1|-|once
TGTGCCAGCAGTTCTCGGTTCGGGAGAAGTAATGAGCAGTTCTTC
CASSSRFGRSNEQFF
>TRBV9|TRBJ1-1|-|-
TGTGCCAGCAGCGTAGTCCGGGGGGCGGGCACTGAAGCTTTCTTT
CASSVVRGAGTEAFF
>TRBV6-4|TRBJ1-5|-|-
TGTGCCAGCAGTGAGAGCGATGGAGGGGCCCAGCATTTT
CASSESDGGAQHF
>TRBV7-2|TRBJ2-7|-|few
TGTGCCAGCAGCTTAACCGGGGGAGTGGGCTACGAGCAGTACTTC
CASSLTGGVGYEQYF
>TRBV4-3|TRBJ2-1|-|few
TGCGCCAGCAGCCAAGGTCCGGGAATCTACAATGAGCAGTTCTTC
CASSQGPGIYNEQFF
>TRBV5-1|TRBJ1-6|-|-
TGCGCCAGCAGCGCGGGAGGCAGGGCGAATTCACCCCTCCACTTT
CASSAGGRANSPLHF
>TRBV28|TRBJ2-1|TRBD2|-
TGTGCCAGCAGTTTATCAGCGGGAGGGTTAAATGAGCAGTTCTTC
CASSLSAGGLNEQFF
>TRBV4-3|TRBJ2-4|-|-
TGCGCCAGCAGCCAAGATCGACAGGCCCTCATTCAGTACTTC
CASSQDRQALIQYF
>TRBV6-6|TRBJ2-1|TRBD1|-
TGTGCCAGCAGTCCGAAGTCCCCAGGGGGCTTGTTTGACAATGAGCAGTTCTTC
CASSPKSPGGLFDNEQFF
>TRBV6-2/TRBV6-3|TRBJ1-1|-|-
TGTGCCAGCAGTCTCACACAGAGTAACACTGAAGCTTTCTTT
CASSLTQSNTEAFF
>TRBV7-2|TRBJ1-5|TRBD1|-
TGTGCCAGCAGCCAGGGGGCAGTTCAGCCCCAGCATTTT
CASSQGAVQPQHF
>TRBV15|TRBJ1-2|-|-
TGTGCCACCAGCAGAGGGGGAGTCCTTGGAGGTGGCTACACCTTC
CATSRGGVLGGGYTF
>TRBV6-5|TRBJ2-7|-|-
TGTGCCAGCAGTTACGGGACTCCGGTATTGTACGAGCAGTACTTC
CASSYGTPVLYEQYF
>TRBV5-5|TRBJ2-3|TRBD2|-
TGTGCCAGCAGCTTGACTAGCGGAACGGCGGGAGCGCAGTATTTT
CASSLTSGTAGAQYF
>TRBV27|TRBJ2-6|TRBD1|-
TGTGCCAGCAGTTTATATCCGGACAGGGGCGCTTTCTCTGGGGCCAACGTCCTGACTTTC
CASSLYPDRGAFSGANVLTF
>TRBV12-3/TRBV12-4|TRBJ1-1|-|-
TGTGCCAGCATTCAGAACACTGAAGCTTTCTTT
CASIQNTEAFF
>TRBV5-5|TRBJ2-1|-|-
TGTGCCAGCACCATCCCTGGACACCCCGGTGGCAATGAGCAGTTCTTC
CASTIPGHPGGNEQFF
>TRBV6-6|TRBJ2-7|TRBD1|few
TGTGCCAGCAGAGCCGGACAGGGGGCATCCTACGAGCAGTACTTC
CASRAGQGASYEQYF
>TRBV7-8|TRBJ2-3|TRBD1|-
TGTGCCAGCAGTCGCGACAGGGCGCTCGGAGGTACGCAGTATTTT
CASSRDRALGGTQYF
>TRBV2|TRBJ1-2|-|few
TGTGCCAAACAGGGTGGCTATGGCTACACCTTC
CAKQGGYGYTF
>TRBV4-3|TRBJ2-7|TRBD1|medium-sized
TGCGCCAGCAGCCAAGAAGACAGGGTTAGTCAGCAGTACTTC
CASSQEDRVSQQYF
>TRBV27|TRBJ1-1|-|-
TGTGCCAGCAGTTTCTTTCGGGGAAACACTGAAGCTTTCTTT
CASSFFRGNTEAFF
>TRBV5-1|TRBJ2-1|TRBD2|-
TGCGCCAGCAGCTTGGGCCCCTTGACTAGCGGGAGTATGAATGAGCAGTTCTTC
CASSLGPLTSGSMNEQFF
>TRBV5-6|TRBJ2-7|-|few
TGTGCCAGCAGTTCAGACGGAGTCTTCGAGCAGTACTTC
CASSSDGVFEQYF
>TRBV9|TRBJ1-4|-|-
TGTGCCAGCAGCGTTGGGCAGACACTTGAAAAACTGTTTTTT
CASSVGQTLEKLFF
>TRBV18|TRBJ1-5|-|once
TGTGCCAGCTCACCTTTAAAACAGCCTAATCAGCCCCAGCATTTT
CASSPLKQPNQPQHF
>TRBV7-8|TRBJ1-5|-|-
TGTGCCAGCAGCTCCCGTAGCCCCAGGGGTAGCAATCAGCCCCAGCATTTT
CASSSRSPRGSNQPQHF
>TRBV30|TRBJ2-1|-|few
TGTGCCTGGAGTGTCGAAGCCCGCAATGAGCAGTTCTTC
CAWSVEARNEQFF
>TRBV5-1|TRBJ1-1|TRBD1|-
TGCGCCAGCAGCCTAAGGACAGGGCCGAACACTGAAGCTTTCTTT
CASSLRTGPNTEAFF
>TRBV6-2/TRBV6-3|TRBJ1-5|TRBD1|-
TGTGCCAGCAGTTACCCGGGACAGGCGTATCAGCCCCAGCATTTT
CASSYPGQAYQPQHF
>TRBV7-2|TRBJ2-2|TRBD2|few
TGTGCCAGCAGCTCGGGACTAGCGGCTATGAACACCGGGGAGCTGTTTTTT
CASSSGLAAMNTGELFF
>TRBV5-6|TRBJ2-7|TRBD2|few
TGTGCCAGCAGCTTTGCTCTAGCGGGAGGTAAGCAGTACTTC
CASSFALAGGKQYF
>TRBV28|TRBJ1-2|TRBD1|once
TGTGCCAGCAGAACCGGGACAGCCTATGGCTACACCTTC
CASRTGTAYGYTF
>TRBV11-3|TRBJ2-1|TRBD2|once
TGTGCCAGCAGCTTGGGGACTAGCGGGAGGCCAGGGCCCAATGAGCAGTTCTTC
CASSLGTSGRPGPNEQFF
>TRBV5-1|TRBJ2-1|-|-
TGCGCCAGCAGCCAAGACCAACAGGGTACCTACAATGAGCAGTTCTTC
CASSQDQQGTYNEQFF